One and the same sample provided the 25 T cell receptor beta chains below, sequenced in a study of blood T cell repertoires in COVID-19. This table comes from immunoSEQ multiplex PCR, and its TCRdb copy is limited to in-frame clones, with some not included. This table has about 42,000 clones, around 88% appearing once. The source material was peripheral blood. The origin of the receptors is a human donor in a cohort sampled during active COVID-19.

There are a few counts of this clone. J is TRBJ1-1 and V is TRBV11-1; 10 bases agree with TRBD1. Losses at the gene ends were 4 bases for V and 0 bases for J; bases not matched to a gene: 5. Germline loops: CDR1 SGHAT, CDR2 FQDESV (reference sequence). This CDR3 contains 16 residues. The CDR3 protein is CASSSTGGNMNTEAFF. The CDR3 coding sequence is TGTGCCAGCAGCTCGACAGGGGGCAACATGAACACTGAAGCTTTCTTT.

This clone was seen just once. The chain links TRBV24-1 to TRBJ1-1; 7 positions match TRBD1. After removal of 9 bases from V and 7 bases from J, the junction contained 7 bases not matched to a gene. Germline V gene lookup returns CDR1 KGHDR and CDR2 SFDVKD. The CDR3 covers 12 residues. The CDR3 protein is CATDTGTVEAFF. For the CDR3, the DNA is TGTGCCACCGATACCGGGACAGTTGAAGCTTTCTTT.

The gene calls are TRBV7-9 and TRBJ2-1, with 13 positions matching TRBD2. Trimming cost V 2 bases and J 5 bases; bases outside gene matches: 3. Germline V CDR1 and CDR2: SEHNR, FQNEAQ (reference sequence). The CDR3 is made up of 16 amino acids. The CDR3: CASSLTSGGADNEQFF. The CDR3 nucleotides read TGTGCCAGCAGCTTAACTAGCGGGGGGGCGGACAATGAGCAGTTCTTC.

V and J are TRBV6-1 and TRBJ1-2, with D perhaps TRBD1 (6 bases). CDR1 is MNHNS and CDR2 is SASEGT in the germline V gene. This CDR3 has 16 residues. V lost 4 bases, J lost 1 base, and 16 bases lay in between. The CDR3 nucleotides read TGTGCCAGCAGTGCCCAGACAGGCTTCGGTAACTATGGCTACACCTTC. Translation: CASSAQTGFGNYGYTF.

The sample holds one count of this clone. The J gene is TRBJ2-7, the V gene TRBV5-4, with 7 bases matching TRBD1. With V trimmed by 4 bases and J by 6 bases, 16 bases remained unmatched. CDR3 size: 16 residues. The V gene's germline CDR1 is SGHNT and CDR2 YYREEE (reference sequence). This CDR3 reads CASSTVYRGDGGEQYF. In DNA, the CDR3 is TGTGCCAGCAGCACCGTATACAGGGGAGACGGAGGCGAGCAGTACTTC.

The sample holds one count of this clone. The chain recombines TRBV5-1 with TRBJ1-4; TRBD1 aligns across 7 bases. The trim removed 4 bases at V and 5 bases at J, leaving 8 bases unmatched. Looked up from germline, CDR1 is SGHRS and CDR2 is YFSETQ. The CDR3 extends over 15 amino acids. CDR3 residues: CASSPKGGQNEKLFF. CDR3 DNA: TGCGCCAGCAGCCCTAAGGGGGGACAGAATGAAAAACTGTTTTTT.

This clone was seen a handful of times. The V and J genes are TRBV30 and TRBJ1-5; TRBD1 aligns across 7 bases. V gave up 1 base and J gave up 6 bases; unmatched junction bases: 3. This CDR3 is 13 amino acids long. The germline CDR1 and CDR2 sequences are GTSNPN and SVGIG (reference sequence). In DNA, the CDR3 is TGTGCCTGGAGTGCGACAGGGATTCAGCCCCAGCATTTT. It is translated as CAWSATGIQPQHF.

V and J are TRBV23-1 and TRBJ2-1, with TRBD2 matching over 11 bases. TRBV23-1 is an open reading frame whose function is uncertain. This CDR3 has 19 amino acids. The V segment lost 0 bases and the J segment 1 base; nucleotides outside the gene matches: 8. CDR3 loop: CASSQSGLAGGKSYNEQFF. The CDR3 region has the DNA TGCGCCAGCAGTCAATCGGGGCTAGCGGGGGGTAAATCCTACAATGAGCAGTTCTTC.

This sequence joins TRBV27 and TRBJ1-6; no clear D gene. Germline loops: CDR1 MNHEY, CDR2 SMNVEV (reference sequence). The CDR3 spans 12 residues. V was clipped by 3 bases and J by 11 bases, with 8 bases between them. The CDR3 loop reads CASSFTLAPLHF. The DNA of the CDR3 is TGTGCCAGCAGTTTTACTCTTGCACCCCTCCACTTT.

This clone was detected a few times. The chain carries TRBV29-1 and TRBJ2-7; 7 positions match TRBD1. V trimming: 8 bases; J trimming: 5 bases; junction bases outside the gene matches: 15. Per germline, CDR1 SQVTM and CDR2 ANQGSEA. This CDR3 has 14 amino acids. CDR3: CSFLPGQSTDEQYF. The CDR3 DNA follows: TGCAGCTTCCTACCGGGACAGTCCACAGACGAGCAGTACTTC.

The rearrangement links TRBV2 to TRBJ2-2; D unclear. The V end was cut by 6 bases, the J end by 0 bases, with 8 bases between. CDR3 length equals 14 residues. Looked up from germline, CDR1 is SNHLY and CDR2 is FYNNEI. CDR3 sequence reads: CASRRNPNTGELFF. The CDR3 region has the DNA TGTGCCAGCAGGCGGAACCCGAACACCGGGGAGCTGTTTTTT.

The table lists this clone with many counts. One base separates it from a far larger clone, so it is likely a read error. The rearrangement joins TRBV10-2 to TRBJ1-2; 7 bases are shared with TRBD1. Losses at the gene ends were 10 bases for V and 5 bases for J; bases not matched to a gene: 19. Germline CDR1 WSHSY, CDR2 SAAADI. The CDR3 is 16 residues long. In DNA, the CDR3 is TGCGCCACCAACGACGAGGGGGCGCTGGGGGGATATGGCTACACCTTC. Translating it yields CATNDEGALGGYGYTF.

V and J are TRBV6-5 and TRBJ2-2; no clear D gene. Germline CDR1 reads MNHEY; CDR2 reads SVGAGI. The CDR3 loop spans 11 amino acids. Trimming left V 4 bases short and J 5 bases short, with 2 bases between. The CDR3 nucleotides read TGTGCCAGCAGTTCGACCGGGGAGCTGTTTTTT. This translates into CASSSTGELFF.

The V gene is TRBV25-1, the J gene TRBJ1-2, with no clear D. V shed 2 bases and J shed 0 bases, with 7 bases lying between them. The CDR3 runs 14 residues. Germline V gene lookup returns CDR1 MGHDK and CDR2 SYGVNS. The CDR3 region is CASSEISSNYGYTF. Written as DNA, the CDR3 is TGTGCCAGCAGTGAAATCTCCTCTAACTATGGCTACACCTTC.

The rearrangement joins TRBV18 to TRBJ2-6; D unresolved. V was pared by 0 bases and J by 6 bases, with 12 bases between. This CDR3 is 16 amino acids long. CDR1 is KGHSH, CDR2 LQKENI, per germline. The CDR3 DNA is TGTGCCAGCTCACCACCGGCACCCCTCGAGGCCAACGTCCTGACTTTC. Translating gives CASSPPAPLEANVLTF.

The V call is TRBV5-5, the J call TRBJ1-2; the D is unclear. Germline V gene sequence: CDR1 SGHKS, CDR2 YYEKEE (reference sequence). Trimming removed 5 bases at V and 3 bases at J, with 11 bases between. There are 13 residues in the CDR3. CDR3 nucleotides: TGTGCCAGCAGTGGGCAGGACTACTATGGCTACACCTTC. Translated: CASSGQDYYGYTF.

This clone was seen a few times. The gene calls are TRBV28 and TRBJ1-1; D remains unclear. From germline, CDR1 is MDHEN and CDR2 SYDVKM. The ends were cut back, 3 bases at V and 1 base at J, with 6 bases in the middle. The CDR3 length is 13 residues. CDR3 sequence reads: CASSFRRNTEAFF. The CDR3 DNA reads TGTGCCAGCAGTTTCCGCAGGAACACTGAAGCTTTCTTT.

The rearrangement joins TRBV6-1 to TRBJ2-2; weak D call: TRBD2 (5 bases). The CDR3 totals 15 residues. Germline lookup yields CDR1 MNHNS and CDR2 SASEGT. Trimming shortened V by 2 bases and J by 4 bases, and 11 bases separated the two germline ends. CDR3 loop: CASSEFSASTGELFF. The CDR3 region has the DNA TGTGCCAGCAGTGAATTTAGCGCGAGCACCGGGGAGCTGTTTTTT.

The rearrangement links TRBV14 to TRBJ2-2; 10 bases are shared with TRBD1. Germline trimming cut 5 bases from V and 5 bases from J; bases unmatched to any gene: 2. Germline assignment: CDR1 SGHDN and CDR2 FVKESK. CDR3 length equals 14 residues. CDR3 region: CASSWTGGTGELFF. In DNA form, the CDR3 reads TGTGCCAGCAGCTGGACAGGGGGTACCGGGGAGCTGTTTTTT. Together with reference TRBV14 and TRBJ2-2, the CDR3 gives the full variable domain: EAGVTQFPSHSVIEKGQTVTLRCDPISGHDNLYWYRRVMGKEIKFLLHFVKESKQDESGMPNNRFLAERTGGTYSTLKVQPAELEDSGVYFCASSWTGGTGELFFGEGSRLTVL.

V is TRBV5-4 and J is TRBJ2-7, with unresolved D. The CDR3 runs to 13 residues. Trimming pared 0 bases from V and 3 bases from J, leaving 7 bases between. Germline V lookup: CDR1 SGHNT, CDR2 YYREEE (reference sequence). The CDR3 DNA follows: TGTGCCAGCAGCTTGGAACTTAACTACGAGCAGTACTTC. Its translation is CASSLELNYEQYF.

A single count supports this clone. The genes are TRBV6-4 and TRBJ1-5, with TRBD1 identical over 10 bases. Germline trimming cut 5 bases from V and 0 bases from J; bases unmatched to any gene: 13. Germline assignment: CDR1 MRHNA and CDR2 SNTAGT. There are 19 residues in the CDR3. CDR3 nucleotides: TGTGCCAGCAGTCATTACCGGGACAGGGGTGTTTATAGCAATCAGCCCCAGCATTTT. This codes for CASSHYRDRGVYSNQPQHF.

This chain joins TRBV7-2 and TRBJ2-3, with D unclear. This CDR3 is 16 amino acids long. Per germline, CDR1 SGHTA and CDR2 FQGNSA. V lost 4 bases to trimming and J lost 2 bases, with 16 bases between them. In DNA form, the CDR3 reads TGTGCCAGCAGCTCCCCTCAGACTCCTTCCACAGATACGCAGTATTTT. This sequence encodes CASSSPQTPSTDTQYF. Combining the CDR3 with reference TRBV7-2 and TRBJ2-3 gives the whole variable domain GAGVSQSPSNKVTEKGKDVELRCDPISGHTALYWYRQSLGQGLEFLIYFQGNSAPDKSGLPSDRFSAERTGGSVSTLTIQRTQQEDSAVYLCASSSPQTPSTDTQYFGPGTRLTVL.

V and J are TRBV27 and TRBJ2-2; 9 positions match TRBD1. The CDR3 has 20 residues. The V gene's germline CDR1 is MNHEY and CDR2 SMNVEV (reference sequence). V lost 1 base to trimming and J lost 4 bases; unmatched junction nucleotides: 16. Here the CDR3 DNA reads TGTGCCAGCAGTTTATTGGCACCCAGACCCGGGACAGGGACCACCGGGGAGCTGTTTTTT. It translates to CASSLLAPRPGTGTTGELFF.

The rearrangement uses TRBV3-1 (or the pseudogene TRBV3-2) and TRBJ1-1; D is unclear. V was trimmed by 1 base and J by 5 bases, leaving 8 bases between them. The length of the CDR3 is 13 residues. Germline CDR1 reads LGHDT; CDR2 reads YNNKEL (reference sequence). Written as DNA, the CDR3 is TGTGCCAGCAGCCAAGCGGGGAGTACTGAAGCTTTCTTT. As protein: CASSQAGSTEAFF.

This chain links TRBV2 with TRBJ2-3, with no clear D. Germline CDR1 reads SNHLY; CDR2 reads FYNNEI. This CDR3 is 11 amino acids long. Trimming removed 4 bases from V and 10 bases from J, with 9 bases in between. The CDR3 sequence: CASSGSVAQYF. For the CDR3, the DNA is TGTGCCAGCAGTGGGAGCGTAGCGCAGTATTTT.